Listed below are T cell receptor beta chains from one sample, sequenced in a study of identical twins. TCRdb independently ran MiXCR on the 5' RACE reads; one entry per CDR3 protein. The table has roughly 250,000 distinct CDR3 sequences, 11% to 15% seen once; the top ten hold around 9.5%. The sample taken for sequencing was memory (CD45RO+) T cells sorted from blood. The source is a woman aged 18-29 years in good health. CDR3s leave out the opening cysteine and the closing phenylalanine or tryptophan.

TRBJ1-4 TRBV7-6 ASSLGTRTRNMI
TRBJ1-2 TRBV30 AWSIERVYGYT
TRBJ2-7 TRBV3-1 ASSVGGSYEQY
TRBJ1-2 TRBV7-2 ASSLDRANYGYT
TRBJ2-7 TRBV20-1 SAKQVAGGEQY
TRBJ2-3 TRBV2 ASSEGRGDTQY
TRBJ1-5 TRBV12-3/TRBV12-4 ASSPDVGGNQPQH
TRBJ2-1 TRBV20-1 SALIAENPSEQF
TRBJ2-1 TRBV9 ASSVGVMIGSSYNEQF
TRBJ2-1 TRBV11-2 ASSLTNEQF
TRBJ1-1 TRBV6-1 ASRRTDMNTEAF
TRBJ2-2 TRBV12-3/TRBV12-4 ASSSGTPNTGELF
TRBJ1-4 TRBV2 ASTPDRVGELF
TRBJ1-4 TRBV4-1 ASSHRQGGANEKLF
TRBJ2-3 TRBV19 ASSTSGGAPADTQY
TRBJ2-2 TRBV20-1 SARELAGEAGELF
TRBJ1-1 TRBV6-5 ASSYVATGYNTEAF
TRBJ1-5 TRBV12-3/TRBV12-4 AETRDRGNQPQH
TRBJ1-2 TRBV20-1 SAIRQAYGYT
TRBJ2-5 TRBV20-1 SAPSGRVETQY
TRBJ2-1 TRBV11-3 ASSLVSGGAYNEQF
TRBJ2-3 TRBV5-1 ASSLDNPTPPDTQY
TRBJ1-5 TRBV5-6 ASSSRFGNQPQH
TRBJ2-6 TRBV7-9 ASSSNSGANVLT
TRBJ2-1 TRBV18 ASSETGASVNEQF
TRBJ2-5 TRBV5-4 ASSSKATGETQY
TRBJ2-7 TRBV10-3 AISPRTSGSSYEQY
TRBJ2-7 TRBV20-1 SARDFTTYEQY
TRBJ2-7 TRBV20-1 SARQFTRVEQY
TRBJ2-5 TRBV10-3 AISGLSGPQETQY
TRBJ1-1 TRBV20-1 SAETDRVNTEAF
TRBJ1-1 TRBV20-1 SASEYYGPEAF
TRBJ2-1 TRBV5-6 ASSLMRAEQF
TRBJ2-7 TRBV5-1 ASSNGGSPYEQY
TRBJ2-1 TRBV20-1 SAVPWSGGVNEQF
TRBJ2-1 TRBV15 ATSRRAGEVYNEQF
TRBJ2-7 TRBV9 ASSVGSGKEEQY
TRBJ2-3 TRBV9 ASSSSRGSQTIDTQY
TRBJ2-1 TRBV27 ASSRRLAGENEQF